These 21 T cell receptor beta chains were sequenced from one sample in a study of cytomegalovirus exposure and HLA in healthy donors. The PCR was carried out with 60 Vbeta primers and 13 Jbeta primers. TCRdb's copy holds only in-frame clones and misses some; the assay was immunoSEQ multiplex PCR. The repertoire consists of 150,000 or so clones, with roughly 79% occurring once and the leading ten covering approximately 6.3%. Sample: PBMCs. The receptor set was obtained from a man in his forties in good health and CMV-seropositive.

The rearrangement uses TRBV19 and TRBJ1-5; 11 nucleotides agree with TRBD1. The CDR3 covers 16 residues. V lost 6 bases, J lost 3 bases, and 7 bases stayed unmatched. In germline, CDR1 is LNHDA, CDR2 SQIVND (reference sequence). The CDR3 DNA reads as TGTGCCAGTAGCGGGACAGGGGGAAAACCCAATCAGCCCCAGCATTTT. Protein: CASSGTGGKPNQPQHF.

The V call is TRBV19, the J call TRBJ1-3; D gene unclear. Germline V gives CDR1 LNHDA, CDR2 SQIVND (reference sequence). The ends were cut back, 8 bases at V and 8 bases at J, with 13 bases in the middle. There are 12 residues in the CDR3. The CDR3, as DNA: TGTGCCAGTGGGCCGCTGGAGGACACCATATATTTT. Translating it yields CASGPLEDTIYF.

The chain recombines TRBV7-3 with TRBJ2-2; 9 bases line up with TRBD2. Germline V gene lookup returns CDR1 SGHTA and CDR2 FQGTGA. The V segment lost 5 bases and the J segment 0 bases; nucleotides outside the gene matches: 4. CDR3 length: 16 amino acids. The CDR3 DNA follows: TGTGCCAGCAGCCCTCGACTAGCGGCGAACACCGGGGAGCTGTTTTTT. It encodes CASSPRLAANTGELFF.

Here the CDR3 reads CASSPPTGGVYEQYF. DNA of the CDR3: TGTGCCAGCAGTCCCCCGACAGGGGGCGTCTACGAGCAGTACTTC. The chain couples TRBV6-6 to TRBJ2-7; TRBD1 matches at 10 bases. In germline, CDR1 is MNHNY, CDR2 SVGAGI (reference sequence). V shed 5 bases, J shed 3 bases, and the junction held 7 bases outside the gene matches. CDR3 length: 15 amino acids.

The chain joins TRBV4-1 to TRBJ1-4; no clear D gene. V lost 0 bases to trimming and J lost 0 bases, with 5 bases between them. Germline V gene data show CDR1 as MGHRA and CDR2 as YSYEKL. The CDR3 extends over 15 amino acids. CDR3 sequence: CASSQEPATNEKLFF. The CDR3 DNA is TGCGCCAGCAGCCAAGAGCCAGCAACTAATGAAAAACTGTTTTTT.

The sample holds one count of this clone. The chain employs TRBV11-3 and TRBJ2-5; D is possibly TRBD1 or TRBD2 (5 bases each). The DNA matches TRBJ2-7 better at its end, which makes the J call doubtful. CDR3 length equals 12 residues. Germline loops: CDR1 SGHNT, CDR2 YENEEA. CDR3 in amino acids: CASAGDGGEQYF. CDR3 coding DNA: TGTGCCAGCGCCGGGGATGGGGGCGAGCAGTACTTC.

CDR3 sequence (DNA): TGTGCCAGCAGCGCGCGACTAGGGGAAGAGCAGTTCTTC. Translation: CASSARLGEEQFF. The genes are TRBV9 and TRBJ2-1, with D perhaps matching TRBD2 (6 bases). The length of the CDR3 is 13 residues. V was clipped by 3 bases and J by 10 bases, with 14 bases between them. Germline V lookup: CDR1 SGDLS, CDR2 YYNGEE.

The chain recombines TRBV6-6 with TRBJ1-6; D may be TRBD1 (6 bases). CDR1 MNHNY and CDR2 SVGAGI come from the germline V gene (reference sequence). Deletions cut 6 bases from V and 6 bases from J, with 9 bases between. The CDR3 extends over 13 amino acids. CDR3 in DNA: TGTGCCAGCAGGACAGGATCTAATTCACCCCTCCACTTT. It translates to CASRTGSNSPLHF.

The chain joins TRBV11-3 to TRBJ1-4, with 8 bases fitting TRBD1. Per the germline V gene, CDR1 is SGHNT and CDR2 is YENEEA. The CDR3 has 15 residues. Germline trimming cut 5 bases from V and 8 bases from J; bases unmatched to any gene: 10. The CDR3 DNA reads TGTGCCAGCAGCCTCGGACAGGGCGGGATCGAAAAACTGTTTTTT. Translated: CASSLGQGGIEKLFF.

The table lists this clone with a few counts. This rearrangement joins TRBV9 to TRBJ2-7, with a possible D match to TRBD2 (5 bases). The CDR3 is 15 amino acids. Germline loops: CDR1 SGDLS, CDR2 YYNGEE. The V end was cut by 0 bases, the J end by 4 bases, with 14 bases between. The CDR3 sequence is CASSVEPGKGYEQYF. DNA of the CDR3: TGTGCCAGCAGCGTAGAGCCCGGGAAAGGGTACGAGCAGTACTTC.

This clone has a handful of counts. The rearrangement uses TRBV19 and TRBJ2-7; 12 bases align to TRBD1. This CDR3 spans 14 amino acids. CDR1 and CDR2 from the germline V gene are LNHDA and SQIVND (reference sequence). Germline trimming cut 6 bases from V and 3 bases from J; bases unmatched to any gene: 3. CDR3 loop: CASRGQGARYEQYF. The CDR3, as DNA: TGTGCCAGTAGGGGACAGGGGGCACGCTACGAGCAGTACTTC.

This clone was seen only once. The CDR3 nucleotides are TGTGCCATCAGTGAGGGGACCGGGACTAGGGGATACAATGAGCAGTTCTTC. It translates to CAISEGTGTRGYNEQFF. The chain is built from TRBV10-3 and TRBJ2-1; TRBD2 matches at 8 bases. The V and J ends lost 2 bases and 4 bases, in that order; junction bases with no gene match: 10. The germline V gene encodes CDR1 ENHRY and CDR2 SYGVKD. CDR3 length: 17 amino acids.

The chain has TRBV21-1 and TRBJ1-2; the D call in the table, TRBD1, was not verified against the DNA. TRBV21-1 is a pseudogene. This CDR3 is 13 amino acids long. The CDR3 nucleotides read TGTGCCAGCAGCCATTACAGGTTTAGTGGCTACACCTTC. Protein: CASSHYRFSGYTF.

The chain carries TRBV2 and TRBJ2-7; 9 bases are a match to TRBD1. Unmatched junction bases numbered 7, after V lost 4 bases and J lost 6 bases. Germline CDR1 reads SNHLY; CDR2 reads FYNNEI. This CDR3 has 14 amino acids. CDR3 region: CASSGGTGYGEQYF. The CDR3 coding sequence is TGTGCCAGCAGTGGGGGGACAGGGTACGGCGAGCAGTACTTC.

The chain employs TRBV11-2 and TRBJ1-1, with 8 nucleotides matching TRBD1. Germline loops: CDR1 SGHAT, CDR2 FQNNGV. V shed 5 bases and J 7 bases; nucleotides not matched to a gene: 15. The CDR3 is 16 amino acids. CDR3 region: CASSPRPGTGGGEAFF. For the CDR3, the DNA is TGTGCCAGCAGCCCCCGACCCGGGACAGGAGGGGGTGAAGCTTTCTTT.

The chain uses TRBV10-2 and TRBJ2-3; D perhaps matches TRBD2 (6 bases). V gave up 7 bases and J gave up 2 bases, with 16 bases separating them. The CDR3 is 15 residues long. Germline CDR1 WSHSY, CDR2 SAAADI. This CDR3 is CASTVSREDTDTQYF. Written as DNA, the CDR3 is TGCGCCAGCACCGTCTCGAGGGAGGACACAGATACGCAGTATTTT.

This chain joins TRBV6-5 and TRBJ1-2, with D tentatively TRBD1 (5 bases). Germline CDR1 MNHEY, CDR2 SVGAGI. V was pared by 7 bases and J by 4 bases, with 16 bases between. There are 14 residues in the CDR3. The chain's CDR3 is CASTPYRTFYGYTF. CDR3 in DNA: TGTGCCAGCACCCCGTACAGGACCTTCTATGGCTACACCTTC.

This clone was seen only a few times. The genes are TRBV7-6 and TRBJ1-2; 8 nucleotides line up with TRBD1. The CDR3 loop spans 15 amino acids. Unmatched junction bases numbered 5, after V lost 1 base and J lost 4 bases. The V gene's germline CDR1 is SGHVS and CDR2 FNYEAQ. CDR3 DNA: TGTGCCAGCAGCTTAGAGGAACAGGGGGTCTATGGCTACACCTTC. Translation gives CASSLEEQGVYGYTF.

This chain uses TRBV5-6 with TRBJ2-1, with D possibly TRBD2 on 5 matching bases. Trimming took off 2 bases at V and 8 bases at J, with 8 bases between the two ends. The CDR3 extends over 12 amino acids. Germline-derived CDR1 and CDR2 are SGHDT and YYEEEE. The CDR3 here is CASSFLRDEQFF. The CDR3 nucleotides are TGTGCCAGCAGCTTTCTGCGGGATGAGCAGTTCTTC.

The sample holds one count of this clone. The chain links TRBV2 to TRBJ2-1, with 7 bases lining up with TRBD2. Germline V lookup: CDR1 SNHLY, CDR2 FYNNEI. The CDR3 is 13 amino acids. After removal of 2 bases from V and 9 bases from J, the junction contained 4 bases not matched to a gene. CDR3 in DNA: TGTGCCAGCAGTGAATACGGGGGGAGTGAGCAGTTCTTC. Protein: CASSEYGGSEQFF. The variable domain in full, completed from reference TRBV2 and TRBJ2-1, reads EPEVTQTPSHQVTQMGQEVILRCVPISNHLYFYWYRQILGQKVEFLVSFYNNEISEKSEIFDDQFSVERPDGSNFTLKIRSTKLEDSAMYFCASSEYGGSEQFFGPGTRLTVL.

The CDR3 DNA sequence: TGTGCCAGCAGTTACGCCCGACAGGCGCAAGAGACCCAGTACTTC. Translated, it gives CASSYARQAQETQYF. This chain connects TRBV6-5 to TRBJ2-5, with D perhaps TRBD1 (6 bases). The V gene's germline CDR1 is MNHEY and CDR2 SVGAGI. Trimming took off 2 bases at V and 2 bases at J, with 12 bases between the two ends. The length of the CDR3 is 15 residues.